The present entry profiles one TCR beta chain with its context. It has no known antigen specificity. Base qualities are not at hand, and no much larger clone is one base apart. The source of the sample is a study of blood T cell repertoires in COVID-19 (dated by TCRdb to about 2020). Background for the entire study: The collaborator samples originated in the United States, Italy and Spain and spanned the acute and convalescent phases of COVID-19. The repertoires were released in a freely available public database meant as a resource for research on the immune response to SARS-CoV-2. A de-identified subject ID, COVID-19 status, age in years and sex were almost always included in the sample metadata. The material from the prospective study consisted of cDNA or gDNA derived from T cells, B-cell-depleted T cells, or PBMCs. The samples were drawn from the first 160 participants of the ongoing ImmuneRACE study and from 1,254 subjects provided by 6 global collaborators. Where available, HLA class I and class II types were obtained from metadata supplied by the sample provider rather than from assay-based typing. The dataset comprised deeply sampled blood TCRbeta repertoires from subjects exposed to, actively infected with, or recovered from COVID-19.

Each collaborating institution followed its own protocols to collect whole blood in K2EDTA tubes. For TCRbeta analysis, collaborators shipped samples as frozen whole blood, isolated PBMCs, or DNA extracted from either of those sample types. The germline V gene provides CDR1 SNHLY and CDR2 FYNNEI. At the junction V is shortened by 5 bases and J by 5 bases; bases outside the gene matches: 6. The CDR3 covers 14 residues, taking in both the cysteine and the phenylalanine. Of the read, only the CDR3 DNA is kept; its 42 bases are in frame from base 1. TCRbeta CDR3 regions were amplified from genomic DNA using the immunoSEQ Assay, a bias-controlled multiplex PCR. As for the authors' bioinformatics: The number of nucleated cells in each sample was estimated by amplification of reference gene primers within the assay. To quantify the absolute abundance of each unique TCRbeta CDR3 rearrangement, sequence reads were collapsed and filtered. Productive Simpson clonality was computed per sample as the square root of Simpson's diversity index over productive rearrangements. What TCRdb holds here is the immuneACCESS table cut down to in-frame rearrangements. Part of the clones is not present; checked against another copy, under half of the missing clones reflect an unresolved V gene, and the others are unexplained. The V and J calls and the clone size are those of that table, but D and trimming were determined from the DNA. For this sample there are approximately 74,000 clones; 65% to 85% appear just once. Roughly 4.8% of the sample lies in the top ten.

Broad study findings and their caveats: How much clinical and demographic metadata was included differed by source and by participant, and the metadata was provided uncurated.

The rearrangement joined TRBV2 to TRBJ2-5, and TRBD1 aligns with 9 junction nucleotides. The receptor was derived from a woman at least 80 years old with active or convalescent COVID-19. Sequenced: peripheral blood. The nucleotide sequence is given as TGTGCCAGCAGTTTCCCGGGACAGGGTGAGACCCAGTACTTC. The translation is CASSFPGQGETQYF.